The clone carrying this T cell receptor (beta chain) was picked up many times. RNA transcripts provided the template for amplifying TCR beta CDR3 regions. RT-PCR with HTBI primers came first, then second-round multiplex PCR. In TCRdb, the multiplex PCR reads were re-called with MiXCR into one record per CDR3 protein. The sample yields about 400,000 distinct CDR3 sequences, 15% seen once. These data belong to a study of Graves' ophthalmopathy and Graves' hyperthyroidism. The germline V gene has CDR1 PRHDT and CDR2 FYEKMQ (reference sequence). The CDR3 loop spans 16 amino acids. Trimming removed 4 bases at V and 0 bases at J, with 10 bases between. No donor had other autoimmune disease, uncontrolled infection, pregnancy or lactation.

This chain connects TRBV13 to TRBJ2-6, with a possible D match to TRBD1 (6 bases). The sequencing input was peripheral blood. The receptor comes from a young woman with stable Graves' hyperthyroidism. CDR3 in amino acids: CASSYLQGSGANVLTF. In DNA form, the CDR3 reads TGTGCCAGCAGCTATCTACAGGGCTCTGGGGCCAACGTCCTGACTTTC.